This paragraph reports one T cell receptor (beta chain). Its specificity is not known. Genomic DNA per cell subset filled all wells of several immunoSEQ plates. Clones were read by immunoSEQ multiplex PCR, and TCRdb kept only the in-frame ones, dropping some. The data show approximately 2,000,000 clones, with over 85% seen just once and more than 1.5% held by the top ten. The data were taken from a study of shared clonotypes between healthy human individuals. About the study: Plates per donor: three CD4 naive, three CD4 memory, two CD8 naive, one CD8 memory. Study conclusions and caveats: Memory subsets generally showed lower estimated richness than naive subsets.

The naive CD8 population came from CD45RO-negative cells selected for CCR7, without terminally differentiated effector memory CD45RA+ cells. The donors, healthy adults who were HIV-negative, had experienced no recent acute infections or vaccinations. The CDR3 is 13 amino acids. J gave up 5 bases and V 4 bases, and 4 bases lay outside the gene matches. CDR1 is SGHAT and CDR2 is FQNNGV in the germline V gene. The sequenced material came from naive CD8+ T cells from PBMCs. The J gene is TRBJ1-1, the V gene TRBV11-2, with 7 bases aligning to TRBD1. The TCR comes from a man aged 18 to 30 in good health. Some clones in this sample may be carry-over from other donors' samples. CDR3 sequence reads: CASSYRGWTEAFF. In nucleotides, the CDR3 is TGTGCCAGCAGCTACAGGGGTTGGACTGAAGCTTTCTTT.